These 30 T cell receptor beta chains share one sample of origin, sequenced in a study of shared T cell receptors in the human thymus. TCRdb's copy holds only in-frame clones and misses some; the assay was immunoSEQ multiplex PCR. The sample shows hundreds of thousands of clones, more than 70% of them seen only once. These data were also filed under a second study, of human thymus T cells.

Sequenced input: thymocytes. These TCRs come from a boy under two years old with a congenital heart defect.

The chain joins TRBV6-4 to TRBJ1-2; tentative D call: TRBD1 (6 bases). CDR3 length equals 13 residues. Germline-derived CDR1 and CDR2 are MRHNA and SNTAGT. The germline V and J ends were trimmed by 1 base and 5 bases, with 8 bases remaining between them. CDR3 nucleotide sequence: TGTGCCAGCAGTGACTGGGGGCGGTATGGCTACACCTTC. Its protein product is CASSDWGRYGYTF.

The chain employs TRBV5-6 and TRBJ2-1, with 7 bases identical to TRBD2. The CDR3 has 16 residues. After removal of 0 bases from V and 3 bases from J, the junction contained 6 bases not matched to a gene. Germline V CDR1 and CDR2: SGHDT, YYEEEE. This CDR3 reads CASSLGISGGYNEQFF. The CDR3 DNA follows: TGTGCCAGCAGCTTGGGTATTTCGGGGGGCTACAATGAGCAGTTCTTC.

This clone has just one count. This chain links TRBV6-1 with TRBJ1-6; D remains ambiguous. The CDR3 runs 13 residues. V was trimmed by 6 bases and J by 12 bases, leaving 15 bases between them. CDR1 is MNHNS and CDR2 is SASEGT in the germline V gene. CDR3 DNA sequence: TGTGCCAGCAGCGCCTGGACGGGAGAACCCCTCCACTTT. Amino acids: CASSAWTGEPLHF.

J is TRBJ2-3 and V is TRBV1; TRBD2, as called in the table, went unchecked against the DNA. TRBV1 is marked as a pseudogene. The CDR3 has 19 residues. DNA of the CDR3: TGCACCAGCAGCCAACACCGAGGTAGCGGGGTTCCACTGACAGATACGCAGTATTTT. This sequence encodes CTSSQHRGSGVPLTDTQYF.

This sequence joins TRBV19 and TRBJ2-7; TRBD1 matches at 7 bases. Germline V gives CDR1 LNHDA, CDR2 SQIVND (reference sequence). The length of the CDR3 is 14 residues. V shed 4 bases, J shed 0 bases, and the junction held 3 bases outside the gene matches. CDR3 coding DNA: TGTGCCAGTAGTACCGGGACAGCCTCCTACGAGCAGTACTTC. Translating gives CASSTGTASYEQYF.

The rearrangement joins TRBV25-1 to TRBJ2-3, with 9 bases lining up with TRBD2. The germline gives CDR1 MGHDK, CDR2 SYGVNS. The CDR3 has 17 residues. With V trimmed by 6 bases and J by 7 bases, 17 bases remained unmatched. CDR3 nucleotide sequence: TGTGCCAGCAGACCCCGGAGACTAGCGGAAGGTAAAAATACGCAGTATTTT. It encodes CASRPRRLAEGKNTQYF.

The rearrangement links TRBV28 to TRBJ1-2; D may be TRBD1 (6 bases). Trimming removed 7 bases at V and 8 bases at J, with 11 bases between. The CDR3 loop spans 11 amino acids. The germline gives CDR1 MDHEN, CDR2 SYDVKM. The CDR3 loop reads CASKTGNGYTF. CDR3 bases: TGTGCCAGCAAAACAGGGAACGGCTACACCTTC.

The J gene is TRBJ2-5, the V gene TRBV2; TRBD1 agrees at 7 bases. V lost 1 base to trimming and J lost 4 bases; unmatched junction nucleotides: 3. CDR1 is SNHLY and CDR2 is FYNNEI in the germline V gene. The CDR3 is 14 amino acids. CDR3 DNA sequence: TGTGCCAGCAGTGAAGGACAGGGCATAGAGACCCAGTACTTC. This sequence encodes CASSEGQGIETQYF. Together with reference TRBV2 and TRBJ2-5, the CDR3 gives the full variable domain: EPEVTQTPSHQVTQMGQEVILRCVPISNHLYFYWYRQILGQKVEFLVSFYNNEISEKSEIFDDQFSVERPDGSNFTLKIRSTKLEDSAMYFCASSEGQGIETQYFGPGTRLLVL.

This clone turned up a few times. The CDR3 DNA follows: TGTGCCAGCGGATCGTCTTCCCGGGACAGAGTAACTAATGAAAAACTGTTTTTT. Encoded protein: CASGSSSRDRVTNEKLFF. The genes are TRBV2 and TRBJ1-4; TRBD1 agrees at 7 bases. Germline V CDR1 and CDR2: SNHLY, FYNNEI. The CDR3 has 18 residues. J gave up 1 base and V 8 bases, and 16 bases lay outside the gene matches.

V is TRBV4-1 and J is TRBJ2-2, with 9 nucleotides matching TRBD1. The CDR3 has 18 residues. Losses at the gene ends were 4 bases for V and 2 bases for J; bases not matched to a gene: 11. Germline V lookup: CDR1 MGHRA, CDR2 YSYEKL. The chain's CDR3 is CASSLVVVGQGNTGELFF. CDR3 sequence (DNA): TGCGCCAGCAGCCTCGTAGTTGTGGGACAGGGCAACACCGGGGAGCTGTTTTTT.

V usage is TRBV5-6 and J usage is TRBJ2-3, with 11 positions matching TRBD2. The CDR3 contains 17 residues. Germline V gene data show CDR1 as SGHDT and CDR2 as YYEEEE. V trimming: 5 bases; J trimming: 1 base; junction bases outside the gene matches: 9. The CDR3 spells CASSFTGTSGRTDTQYF. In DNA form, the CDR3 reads TGTGCCAGCAGTTTTACCGGGACTAGCGGTCGCACAGATACGCAGTATTTT.

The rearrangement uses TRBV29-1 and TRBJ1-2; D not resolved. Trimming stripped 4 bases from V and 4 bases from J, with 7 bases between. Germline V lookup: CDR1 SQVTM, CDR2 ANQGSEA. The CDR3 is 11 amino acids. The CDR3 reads CSVVSFYGYTF. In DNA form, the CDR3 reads TGCAGCGTTGTCAGTTTCTATGGCTACACCTTC.

CDR3 nucleotides: TGTGCCAGCAGCTTAGACCGGGGGGGTTCACCCCTCCACTTT. Amino acids: CASSLDRGGSPLHF. The chain links TRBV7-2 to TRBJ1-6; possible D gene TRBD1, 5 bases. V was trimmed by 1 base and J by 9 bases, leaving 10 bases between them. The CDR3 covers 14 residues. In germline, CDR1 is SGHTA, CDR2 FQGNSA. The full variable domain, in which reference TRBV7-2 and TRBJ1-6 provide the parts outside the CDR3, is GAGVSQSPSNKVTEKGKDVELRCDPISGHTALYWYRQSLGQGLEFLIYFQGNSAPDKSGLPSDRFSAERTGGSVSTLTIQRTQQEDSAVYLCASSLDRGGSPLHFGNGTRLTVT.

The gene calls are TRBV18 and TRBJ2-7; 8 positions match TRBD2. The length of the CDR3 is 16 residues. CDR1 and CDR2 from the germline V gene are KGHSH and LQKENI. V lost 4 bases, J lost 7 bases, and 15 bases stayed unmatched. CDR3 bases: TGTGCCAGCTCACACAATCAAGCGGGAGTGGTGGAGGAGCAGTACTTC. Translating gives CASSHNQAGVVEEQYF. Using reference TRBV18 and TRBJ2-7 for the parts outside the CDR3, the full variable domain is NAGVMQNPRHLVRRRGQEARLRCSPMKGHSHVYWYRQLPEEGLKFMVYLQKENIIDESGMPKERFSAEFPKEGPSILRIQQVVRGDSAAYFCASSHNQAGVVEEQYFGPGTRLTVT.

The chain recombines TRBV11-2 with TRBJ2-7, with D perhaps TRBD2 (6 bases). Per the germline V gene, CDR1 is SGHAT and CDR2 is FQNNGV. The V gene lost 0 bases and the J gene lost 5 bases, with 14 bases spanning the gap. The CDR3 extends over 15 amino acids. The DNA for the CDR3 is TGTGCCAGCAGCTTAGATGGACGGGAGTTCCACGAGCAGTACTTC. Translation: CASSLDGREFHEQYF.

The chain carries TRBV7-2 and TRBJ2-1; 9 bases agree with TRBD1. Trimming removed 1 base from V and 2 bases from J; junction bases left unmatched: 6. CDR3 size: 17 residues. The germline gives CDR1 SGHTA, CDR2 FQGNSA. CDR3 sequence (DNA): TGTGCCAGCAGCTTAGTGGGAGGGACAGGGCCCTACAATGAGCAGTTCTTC. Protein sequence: CASSLVGGTGPYNEQFF.

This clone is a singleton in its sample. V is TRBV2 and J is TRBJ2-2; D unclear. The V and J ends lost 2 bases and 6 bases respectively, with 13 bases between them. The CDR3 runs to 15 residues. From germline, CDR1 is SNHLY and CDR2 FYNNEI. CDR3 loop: CASSEKRSAPGELFF. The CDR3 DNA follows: TGTGCCAGCAGTGAAAAGAGGTCAGCCCCCGGGGAGCTGTTTTTT.

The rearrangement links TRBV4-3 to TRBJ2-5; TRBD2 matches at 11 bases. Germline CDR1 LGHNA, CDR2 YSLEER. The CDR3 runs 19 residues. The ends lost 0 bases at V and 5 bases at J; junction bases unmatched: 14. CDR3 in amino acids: CASSQDAPGLAGGGETQYF. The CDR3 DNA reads TGCGCCAGCAGCCAAGATGCCCCGGGGCTAGCGGGGGGAGGCGAGACCCAGTACTTC.

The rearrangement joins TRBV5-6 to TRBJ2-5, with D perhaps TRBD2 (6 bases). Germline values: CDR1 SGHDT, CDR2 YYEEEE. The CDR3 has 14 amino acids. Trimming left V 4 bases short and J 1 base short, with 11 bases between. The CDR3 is CASSLGLPQETQYF. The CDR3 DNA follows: TGTGCCAGCAGCCTGGGACTCCCCCAAGAGACCCAGTACTTC. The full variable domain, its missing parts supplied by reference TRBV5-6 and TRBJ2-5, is DAGVTQSPTHLIKTRGQQVTLRCSPKSGHDTVSWYQQALGQGPQFIFQYYEEEERQRGNFPDRFSGHQFPNYSSELNVNALLLGDSALYLCASSLGLPQETQYFGPGTRLLVL.

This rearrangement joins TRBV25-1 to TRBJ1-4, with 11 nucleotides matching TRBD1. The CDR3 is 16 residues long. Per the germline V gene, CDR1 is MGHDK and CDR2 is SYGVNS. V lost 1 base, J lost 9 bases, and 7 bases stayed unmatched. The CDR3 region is CASSECGQGANQKLFF. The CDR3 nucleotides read TGTGCCAGCAGTGAATGCGGACAGGGGGCTAACCAAAAACTGTTTTTT.

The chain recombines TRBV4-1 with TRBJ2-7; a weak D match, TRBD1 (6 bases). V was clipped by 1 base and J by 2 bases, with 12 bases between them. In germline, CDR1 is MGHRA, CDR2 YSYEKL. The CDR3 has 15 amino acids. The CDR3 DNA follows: TGCGCCAGCAGCCAAGGGACAGCTTCACCCTACGAGCAGTACTTC. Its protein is CASSQGTASPYEQYF.

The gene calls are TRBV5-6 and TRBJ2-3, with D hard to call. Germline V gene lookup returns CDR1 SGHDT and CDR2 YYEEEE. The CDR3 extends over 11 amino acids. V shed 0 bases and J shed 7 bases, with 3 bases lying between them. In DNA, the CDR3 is TGTGCCAGCAGCTTGGTAAATACGCAGTATTTT. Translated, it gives CASSLVNTQYF.

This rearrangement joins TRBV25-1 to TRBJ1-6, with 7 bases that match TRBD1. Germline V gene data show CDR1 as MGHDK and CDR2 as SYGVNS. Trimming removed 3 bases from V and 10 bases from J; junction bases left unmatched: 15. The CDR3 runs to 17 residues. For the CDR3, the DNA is TGTGCCAGCAGTGACGATAGGTCCGGGACAGTGCCCTCACCCCTCCACTTT. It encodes CASSDDRSGTVPSPLHF.

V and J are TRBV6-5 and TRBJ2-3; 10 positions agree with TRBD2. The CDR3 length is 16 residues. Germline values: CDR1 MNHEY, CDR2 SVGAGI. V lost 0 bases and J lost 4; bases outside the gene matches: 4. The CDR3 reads CASSYSSGGAADTQYF. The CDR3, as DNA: TGTGCCAGCAGTTACTCGAGCGGGGGGGCTGCAGATACGCAGTATTTT.

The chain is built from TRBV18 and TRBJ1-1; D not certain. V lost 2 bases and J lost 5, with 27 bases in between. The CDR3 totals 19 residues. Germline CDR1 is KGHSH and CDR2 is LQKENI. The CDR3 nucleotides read TGTGCCAGCTCACCAGAGGAGTCGGAGGGCCCTGAAATGAGTACTGAAGCTTTCTTT. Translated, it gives CASSPEESEGPEMSTEAFF. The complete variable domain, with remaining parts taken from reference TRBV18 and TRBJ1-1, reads NAGVMQNPRHLVRRRGQEARLRCSPMKGHSHVYWYRQLPEEGLKFMVYLQKENIIDESGMPKERFSAEFPKEGPSILRIQQVVRGDSAAYFCASSPEESEGPEMSTEAFFGQGTRLTVV.

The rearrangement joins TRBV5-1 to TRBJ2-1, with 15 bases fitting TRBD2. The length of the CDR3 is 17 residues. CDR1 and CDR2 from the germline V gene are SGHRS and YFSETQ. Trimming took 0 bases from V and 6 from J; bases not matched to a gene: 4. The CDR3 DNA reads TGCGCCAGCAGCTTGGGGACTAGCGGGAGGGTCGGCAATGAGCAGTTCTTC. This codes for CASSLGTSGRVGNEQFF. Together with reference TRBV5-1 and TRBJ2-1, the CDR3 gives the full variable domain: KAGVTQTPRYLIKTRGQQVTLSCSPISGHRSVSWYQQTPGQGLQFLFEYFSETQRNKGNFPGRFSGRQFSNSRSEMNVSTLELGDSALYLCASSLGTSGRVGNEQFFGPGTRLTVL.

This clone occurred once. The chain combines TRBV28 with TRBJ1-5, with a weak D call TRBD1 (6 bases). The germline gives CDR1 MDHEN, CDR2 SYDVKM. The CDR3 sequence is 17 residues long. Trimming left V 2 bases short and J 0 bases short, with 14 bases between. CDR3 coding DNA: TGTGCCAGCAGTTTACCCCAGACAGGACTTAGCAATCAGCCCCAGCATTTT. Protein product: CASSLPQTGLSNQPQHF.

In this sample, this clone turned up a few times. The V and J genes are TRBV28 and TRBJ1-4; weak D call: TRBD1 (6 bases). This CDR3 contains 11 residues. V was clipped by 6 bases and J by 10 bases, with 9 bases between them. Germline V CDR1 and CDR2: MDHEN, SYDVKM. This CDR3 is CASSRRGKLFF. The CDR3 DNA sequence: TGTGCCAGCAGCCGCAGGGGAAAACTGTTTTTT.

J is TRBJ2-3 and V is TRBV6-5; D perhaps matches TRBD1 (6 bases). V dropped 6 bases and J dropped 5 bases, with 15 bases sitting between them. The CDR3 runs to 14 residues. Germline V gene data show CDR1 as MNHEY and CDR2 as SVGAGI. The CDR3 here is CASSSTGLKDTQYF. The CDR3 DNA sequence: TGTGCCAGCAGCTCCACAGGGCTCAAAGATACGCAGTATTTT.

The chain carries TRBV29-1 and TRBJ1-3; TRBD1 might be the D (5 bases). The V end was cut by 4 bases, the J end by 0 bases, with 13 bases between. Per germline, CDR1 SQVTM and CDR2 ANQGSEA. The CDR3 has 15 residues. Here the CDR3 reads CSVAERGSSGNTIYF. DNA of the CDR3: TGCAGCGTTGCGGAAAGGGGTTCCTCTGGAAACACCATATATTTT.